This TCR beta chain was identified during a study of shared clonotypes between healthy human individuals. Assay: immunoSEQ multiplex PCR; the TCRdb copy retains only in-frame clones and omits some. The sample lists about 1.1 million clones, 60% to 80% occurring once. Every contributor of samples was a Caucasian grown-up residing in Nashville, Tennessee. Germline lookup yields CDR1 SGHNT and CDR2 YENEEA. After removal of 1 base from V and 0 bases from J, the junction contained 4 bases not matched to a gene. The CDR3 totals 17 residues. This chain links TRBV11-3 with TRBJ1-5, with 9 bases identical to TRBD1. The receptor was isolated from a man between 18 and 35 years old in good health. Some clones in this sample may be carry-over from other donors' samples. Sequenced material: memory CD4+ T cells from PBMCs. Specified subset: CD45RA-negative fraction. This CDR3 reads CASSLGGTGFSNQPQHF. The CDR3 region has the DNA TGTGCCAGCAGCTTAGGGGGGACAGGGTTTAGCAATCAGCCCCAGCATTTT.